This is a list of T cell receptor beta chains from one sample in a study of blood T cells in healthy people across ages. TCRdb re-derived calls from the 5' RACE reads in MiXCR, one entry per CDR3 protein. The sample lists roughly 700,000 distinct CDR3 sequences; about 25% were seen once. Separately, the same data were catalogued under a study of T cells of mothers and their children.

The sample was blood. These receptors all come from a boy aged 5-17 years in good health. Both conserved end residues are part of each CDR3. The D gene is left open where the match is weak. Size tells how often a clone was seen (once, few, many) or the class of an expanded clone, and some rows leave it out.

>12|TRBV6-6|TRBJ1-2|.|.
TGTGCCAGCAGACCATCCCTATGGGGCTACACCTTC
CASRPSLWGYTF
>13|TRBV20-1|TRBJ2-7|few|.
TGCAGTGTGAGGGGCAGGGGCAACTACGAGCAGTACTTC
CSVRGRGNYEQYF
>15|TRBV11-1|TRBJ2-2|few|.
TGTGCCAGCAGCTTTCCAAGGGGAGCGGCCGGGGAGCTGTTTTTT
CASSFPRGAAGELFF
>13|TRBV29-1|TRBJ2-1|few|.
TGCAGCGCCGAAGGGGGGGGCTACAATGAGCAGTTCTTC
CSAEGGGYNEQFF
>13|TRBV20-1|TRBJ2-5|.|.
TGCAGTGCTAGAGCAACAGGGAAAGAGACCCAGTACTTC
CSARATGKETQYF
>17|TRBV25-1|TRBJ2-5|.|.
TGTGCCAGCAGCTCTTTGCGCCTGACAGCGGACAAGGAGACCCAGTACTTC
CASSSLRLTADKETQYF
>13|TRBV27|TRBJ2-1|.|.
TGTGCCAGCAGTTTACTCGACAGGAATGAGCAGTTCTTC
CASSLLDRNEQFF
>11|TRBV7-9|TRBJ1-2|.|.
TGTGCCAGCAGCTTAGAACCTGGCTACACCTTC
CASSLEPGYTF
>14|TRBV6-2/TRBV6-3|TRBJ2-1|few|TRBD2
TGTGCCAGCAGTTCCTGGGGTAGCGGGAGCGAGCAGTTCTTC
CASSSWGSGSEQFF
>17|TRBV6-1|TRBJ1-4|few|TRBD1
TGTGCCAGCAGAACAACAGGGGACGGGGTATTTCTTGAAAAACTGTTTTTT
CASRTTGDGVFLEKLFF
>15|TRBV12-3/TRBV12-4|TRBJ2-7|.|.
TGTGCCAGCACCCCCGGGAAGGTATCTCCCTACGAGCAGTACTTC
CASTPGKVSPYEQYF
>17|TRBV13|TRBJ2-1|few|.
TGTGCCAGCAGCCCTAAAGTTGATAGGCAACCCTACCTTGAGCAGTTCTTC
CASSPKVDRQPYLEQFF
>15|TRBV4-3|TRBJ2-1|.|.
TGCGCCAGCAGCCAAAGGCGGCATCTCCTGGATGAGCAGTTCTTC
CASSQRRHLLDEQFF
>13|TRBV15|TRBJ2-7|few|.
TGTGCCACCAGCAGAGAAACCCATTACGAGCAGTACTTC
CATSRETHYEQYF
>12|TRBV29-1|TRBJ2-3|few|.
TGCAGCGTAGACGCGATCACAGATACGCAGTATTTT
CSVDAITDTQYF
>17|TRBV7-9|TRBJ2-5|few|TRBD2
TGTGCCAGCAGCTTAACAGGGACTAGAGAGGGTTTGAAGACCCAGTACTTC
CASSLTGTREGLKTQYF
>15|TRBV20-1|TRBJ2-7|.|TRBD2
TGCAGTGCTAGAGATCAGACTAGCGGGAGCCACGAGCAGTACTTC
CSARDQTSGSHEQYF
>13|TRBV20-1|TRBJ2-5|.|.
TGCAGTGCGAAAAGGACGGGACAAGAGACCCGGTACTTC
CSAKRTGQETRYF
>15|TRBV7-3|TRBJ2-3|few|TRBD1
TGTGCCAGCAGCCCCAGGACAGGATCAACAGATACGCAGTATTTT
CASSPRTGSTDTQYF
>14|TRBV4-1|TRBJ1-1|few|.
TGCGCCAGCAGCCAAGAGGGCACGAACACTGAAGCTTTCTTT
CASSQEGTNTEAFF
>13|TRBV29-1|TRBJ2-1|.|.
TGCAGCGTTGACATTCTAGGCGACAATGAGCAGTTCTTC
CSVDILGDNEQFF
>13|TRBV2|TRBJ1-4|few|.
TGTGCCAGCAGGCCCGGGGGGGAAGGGAAACTGTTTTTT
CASRPGGEGKLFF
>13|TRBV10-2|TRBJ2-1|.|.
TGCGCCAGCGGGGCCAGGGGATTAGATGAGCAGTTCTTC
CASGARGLDEQFF
>13|TRBV11-2|TRBJ2-3|few|.
TGTGCCAGCTGGACCCGGCCATGGGATACGCAGTATTTT
CASWTRPWDTQYF
>16|TRBV6-1|TRBJ2-6|.|.
TGTGCCAGCAGTGATTGGTTGGGGGCTGGGGCCAACGTCCTGACTTTC
CASSDWLGAGANVLTF
>13|TRBV7-6|TRBJ1-1|few|.
TGTGCCAGCGGCCTAGAGTTGAACACTGAAGCTTTCTTT
CASGLELNTEAFF
>13|TRBV23-1|TRBJ2-3|few|.
TGCGCCAGCCCACAGGAGAGCACAGATACGCAGTATTTT
CASPQESTDTQYF
>11|TRBV12-3/TRBV12-4|TRBJ2-1|.|.
TGTGCCAGCAGCGTTCTAGATGAGCAGTTCTTC
CASSVLDEQFF
>15|TRBV3-1|TRBJ2-7|.|.
TGTGCCGGCAGCCAAGAGAAAGGACCCAACTACGAGCAGTACTTC
CAGSQEKGPNYEQYF
>15|TRBV14|TRBJ2-1|few|.
TGTGCCAGCAGCCATCTAGCTACCTCCTACAATGAGCAGTTCTTC
CASSHLATSYNEQFF
>15|TRBV9|TRBJ1-1|.|.
TGTGCCAGCAGCGTAGGAGAAACAGGGTTCACTGAAGCTTTCTTT
CASSVGETGFTEAFF
>14|TRBV7-9|TRBJ1-2|few|.
TGTGCCAGCAGCTTAGATAAGGATTTCGATGGCTACACCTTC
CASSLDKDFDGYTF
>15|TRBV4-3|TRBJ1-2|.|.
TGCGCCAGCAGCCAAAACCACAGGGCTGACTATGGCTACACCTTC
CASSQNHRADYGYTF
>15|TRBV20-1|TRBJ2-7|few|TRBD2
TGCAGTGCTAGGAGGCGGACTAGCGACTCCTACGAGCAGTACTTC
CSARRRTSDSYEQYF
>15|TRBV7-3|TRBJ2-1|.|.
TGTGCCAGCAGCCCCGAGGGCCAACGGGGCAATGAGCAGTTCTTC
CASSPEGQRGNEQFF
>16|TRBV15|TRBJ2-3|.|.
TGTGCCACCAGCGCCTCCCCTCTAGCGAGCACAGTTACGCAGTATTTT
CATSASPLASTVTQYF
>15|TRBV4-1|TRBJ2-3|few|TRBD2
TGCGCCAGCAGCCAAGAGGGGGGGGACACAGATACGCAGTATTTT
CASSQEGGDTDTQYF
>14|TRBV20-1|TRBJ1-1|few|.
TGCAGTGCTAGACGGCCCCCTGGGAACACTGAAGCTTTCTTT
CSARRPPGNTEAFF
>14|TRBV6-6|TRBJ1-2|.|TRBD1
TGTGCCAGCAGTTACACAGGGGAGATATATGGCTACACCTTC
CASSYTGEIYGYTF
>14|TRBV5-4|TRBJ2-7|few|.
TGTGCCAGCAGCTTGGGGCAGAAAAACTACGAGCAGTACTTC
CASSLGQKNYEQYF
>18|TRBV28|TRBJ2-5|.|TRBD2
TGTGCCAGCAGTTCCGCGTCCCTAGCGGGAGCCCATCGGGAGACCCAGTACTTC
CASSSASLAGAHRETQYF
>20|TRBV24-1|TRBJ2-1|.|TRBD2
TGTGCCACCAGTGATCCCTCGAGTGCTAGCGGGAACTCTGGCATCCATGAGCAGTTCTTC
CATSDPSSASGNSGIHEQFF
>13|TRBV12-3/TRBV12-4|TRBJ2-7|many|.
TGTGCCAGCAGTTTTGGTGAAACCTACGAGCAGTACTTC
CASSFGETYEQYF
>18|TRBV12-3/TRBV12-4|TRBJ2-7|few|TRBD2
TGTGCCAGCAGTCCCACCTCCCCTCGGGAGGGGAGGAGATACGAGCAGTACTTC
CASSPTSPREGRRYEQYF
>12|TRBV28|TRBJ1-2|few|TRBD1
TGTGCTATCGGGCAGGGGGCGAGAGGCTACACCTTC
CAIGQGARGYTF
>19|TRBV4-3|TRBJ2-3|.|.
TGCGCCAGCAGCCATGGACCAACGGGAGAAGATTCGAGCACAGATACGCAGTATTTT
CASSHGPTGEDSSTDTQYF
>15|TRBV21-1|TRBJ2-5|few|.
TGTGCCAGCAGCCACGTAGCGGGGGGGCGCGAGACCCAGTACTTC
CASSHVAGGRETQYF
>13|TRBV11-1|TRBJ1-5|.|.
TGCGCCAGCTCGAGGGACAACAACCAGCCCCAGCATTTT
CASSRDNNQPQHF
>13|TRBV5-1|TRBJ1-3|.|.
TGCGCCAGCAGCTTCGACAGTGGGAACACCATATATTTT
CASSFDSGNTIYF
>11|TRBV24-1|TRBJ2-1|few|.
TGTGCCACCAGTCTCCACAATGAGCAGTTCTTC
CATSLHNEQFF
>13|TRBV7-8|TRBJ2-5|.|.
TGTGCCAGCAGCTTAGACGACTCGGAGACCCAGTACTTC
CASSLDDSETQYF
>13|TRBV6-6|TRBJ2-5|.|TRBD1
TGTGCCAGCAGCAACAGGGGGCGGGAGACCCAGTACTTC
CASSNRGRETQYF
>15|TRBV5-6|TRBJ1-2|few|.
TGTGCCAGCAGCTTGGTAGTAGGAGGGAAGTCTGGCTACACCTTC
CASSLVVGGKSGYTF